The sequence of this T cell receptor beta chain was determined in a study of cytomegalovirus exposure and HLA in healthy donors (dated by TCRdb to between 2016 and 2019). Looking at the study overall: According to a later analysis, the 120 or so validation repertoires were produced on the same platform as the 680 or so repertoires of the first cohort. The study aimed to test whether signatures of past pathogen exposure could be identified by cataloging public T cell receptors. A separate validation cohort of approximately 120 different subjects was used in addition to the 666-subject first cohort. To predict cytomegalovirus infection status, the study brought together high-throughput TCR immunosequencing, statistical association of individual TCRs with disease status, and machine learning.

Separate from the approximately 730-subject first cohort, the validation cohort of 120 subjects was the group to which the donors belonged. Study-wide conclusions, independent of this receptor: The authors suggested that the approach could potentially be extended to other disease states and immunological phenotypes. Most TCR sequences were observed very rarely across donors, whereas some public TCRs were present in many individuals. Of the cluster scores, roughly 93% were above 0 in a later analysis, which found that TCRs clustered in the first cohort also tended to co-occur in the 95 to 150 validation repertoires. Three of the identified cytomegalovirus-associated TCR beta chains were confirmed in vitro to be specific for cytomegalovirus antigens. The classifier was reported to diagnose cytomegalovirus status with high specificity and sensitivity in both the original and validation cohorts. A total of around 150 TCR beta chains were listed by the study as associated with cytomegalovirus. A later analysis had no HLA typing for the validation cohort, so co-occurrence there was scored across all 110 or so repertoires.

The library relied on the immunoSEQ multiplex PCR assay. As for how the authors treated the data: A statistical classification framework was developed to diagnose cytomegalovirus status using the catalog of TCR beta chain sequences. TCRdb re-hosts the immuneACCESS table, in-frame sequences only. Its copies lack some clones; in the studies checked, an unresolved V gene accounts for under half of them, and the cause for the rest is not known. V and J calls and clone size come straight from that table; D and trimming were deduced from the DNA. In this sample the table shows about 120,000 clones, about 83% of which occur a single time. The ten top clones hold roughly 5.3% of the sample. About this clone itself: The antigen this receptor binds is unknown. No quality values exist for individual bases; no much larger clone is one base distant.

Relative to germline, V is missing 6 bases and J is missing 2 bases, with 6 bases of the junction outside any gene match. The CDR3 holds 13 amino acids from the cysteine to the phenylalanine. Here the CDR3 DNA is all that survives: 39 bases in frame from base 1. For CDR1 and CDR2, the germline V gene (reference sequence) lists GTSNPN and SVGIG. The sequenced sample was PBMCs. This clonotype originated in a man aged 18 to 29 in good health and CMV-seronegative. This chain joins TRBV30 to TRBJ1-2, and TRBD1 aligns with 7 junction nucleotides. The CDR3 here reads CACSQGSNYGYTF. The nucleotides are TGTGCCTGTTCACAGGGGTCCAACTATGGCTACACCTTC. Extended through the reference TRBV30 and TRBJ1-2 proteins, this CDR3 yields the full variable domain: SQTIHQWPATLVQPVGSPLSLECTVEGTSNPNLYWYRQAAGRGLQLLFYSVGIGQISSEVPQNLSASRPQDRQFILSSKKLLLSDSGFYLCACSQGSNYGYTFGSGTRLTVV.